This T cell receptor beta chain was sequenced for a study of identical twins. Study-level findings and limits: Potential partial confounding of zero-insertion analyses by invariant MAIT and iNKT cells was noted. Where beta out-of-frame sequences were concerned, excess twin sharing was weaker.

Germline V gene lookup returns CDR1 SEHNR and CDR2 FQNEAQ (reference sequence). Trimming at V came to 6 bases and at J to 6 bases, leaving 10 bases not matched to a gene. CDR3 size: 14 residues. This clonotype came up a few times. Its antigen is as yet unknown. Each CDR3 protein gets one entry after TCRdb re-called the 5' RACE reads with MiXCR. The repertoire holds about 150,000 distinct CDR3 sequences, with under 4.5% as singletons. This chain links TRBV7-9 with TRBJ2-7; TRBD2 matches 8 bases. This clonotype was obtained from a man younger than 35 in good health. The sample was memory T cells sorted from blood. The CDR3 DNA reads TGTGCCAGCAGTAGAAGCGGGAGATCTGGCGAGCAGTACTTC. Its protein is CASSRSGRSGEQYF.